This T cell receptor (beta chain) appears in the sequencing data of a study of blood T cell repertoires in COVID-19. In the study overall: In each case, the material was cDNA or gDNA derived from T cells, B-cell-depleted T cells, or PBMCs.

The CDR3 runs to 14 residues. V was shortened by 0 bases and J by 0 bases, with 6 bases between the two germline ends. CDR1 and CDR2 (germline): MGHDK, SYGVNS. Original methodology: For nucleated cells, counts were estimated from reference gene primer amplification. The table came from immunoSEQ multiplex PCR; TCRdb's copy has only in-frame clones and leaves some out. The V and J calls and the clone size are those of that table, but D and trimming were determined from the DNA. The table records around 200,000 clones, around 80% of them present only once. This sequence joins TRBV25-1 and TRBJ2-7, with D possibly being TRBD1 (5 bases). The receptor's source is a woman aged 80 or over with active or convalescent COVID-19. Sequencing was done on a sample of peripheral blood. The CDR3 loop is CASSEYQGSYEQYF. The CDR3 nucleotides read TGTGCCAGCAGTGAATACCAGGGCTCCTACGAGCAGTACTTC.